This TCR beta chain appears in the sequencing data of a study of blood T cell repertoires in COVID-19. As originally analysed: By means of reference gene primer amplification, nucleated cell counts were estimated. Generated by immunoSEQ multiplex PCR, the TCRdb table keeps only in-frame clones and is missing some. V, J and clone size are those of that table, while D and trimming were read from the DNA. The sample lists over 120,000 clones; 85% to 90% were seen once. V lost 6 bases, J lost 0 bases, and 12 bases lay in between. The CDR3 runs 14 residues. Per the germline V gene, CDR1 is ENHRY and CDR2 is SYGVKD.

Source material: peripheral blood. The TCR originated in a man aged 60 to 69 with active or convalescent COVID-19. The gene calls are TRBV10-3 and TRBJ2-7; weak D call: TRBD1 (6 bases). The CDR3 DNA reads TGTGCCATCAGGGACAGTCAGACCTCCTACGAGCAGTACTTC. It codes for CAIRDSQTSYEQYF.